A selection of T cell receptor beta chains follows, all from one sample in a study of chemoradiotherapy in HPV16-positive cancers. Method: immunoSEQ multiplex PCR; TCRdb's copy keeps in-frame clones and lacks some. The repertoire holds tens of thousands of clones, over 85% seen once, with 22% in the top ten. Specimen: blood, collected from a patient who underwent chemoradiotherapy. These receptors were collected from a human donor with HPV-associated anogenital cancer. CDR3s include the opening cysteine and the closing phenylalanine or tryptophan. The order of the fields is CDR3 length, V gene, clone size, D gene, J gene, CDR3 protein, CDR3 DNA. D genes are given only for firm matches. A row's size may be missing; if present it is once, few, many or a size class.

cdr3_length: 15; v_call: TRBV10-3; clone_size: .; d_call: TRBD1; j_call: TRBJ1-4; cdr3_aa: CAISQSDRNNEKLFF; cdr3_nt: TGTGCCATCAGCCAATCGGACAGGAATAATGAAAAACTGTTTTTT
cdr3_length: 13; v_call: TRBV5-5; clone_size: .; d_call: .; j_call: TRBJ1-1; cdr3_aa: CASSLGTNTEAFF; cdr3_nt: TGTGCCAGCAGCCTCGGAACGAACACTGAAGCTTTCTTT
cdr3_length: 11; v_call: TRBV7-2; clone_size: .; d_call: .; j_call: TRBJ2-3; cdr3_aa: CASSFTDTQYF; cdr3_nt: TGTGCCAGCAGCTTCACAGATACGCAGTATTTT
cdr3_length: 16; v_call: TRBV27; clone_size: .; d_call: .; j_call: TRBJ2-4; cdr3_aa: CASSLAGTVAKNIQYF; cdr3_nt: TGTGCCAGCAGTTTAGCAGGGACCGTAGCCAAAAACATTCAGTACTTC
cdr3_length: 14; v_call: TRBV18; clone_size: .; d_call: TRBD1; j_call: TRBJ1-6; cdr3_aa: CASSRDRERSPLHF; cdr3_nt: TGTGCCAGCTCACGGGACAGGGAACGATCACCCCTCCACTTT
cdr3_length: 14; v_call: TRBV18; clone_size: .; d_call: .; j_call: TRBJ2-3; cdr3_aa: CASSPLAGEDTQYF; cdr3_nt: TGTGCCAGCTCACCTCTGGCAGGGGAGGATACGCAGTATTTT
cdr3_length: 14; v_call: TRBV5-4; clone_size: .; d_call: .; j_call: TRBJ2-5; cdr3_aa: CASSLGTPPGTQYF; cdr3_nt: TGTGCCAGCAGCTTGGGGACACCCCCCGGGACCCAGTACTTC
cdr3_length: 15; v_call: TRBV5-1; clone_size: .; d_call: TRBD1; j_call: TRBJ1-2; cdr3_aa: CASSSIGTGTYGYTF; cdr3_nt: TGCGCCAGCAGCTCCATCGGGACAGGTACCTATGGCTACACCTTC
cdr3_length: 16; v_call: TRBV18; clone_size: .; d_call: TRBD1; j_call: TRBJ1-2; cdr3_aa: CASSPLGTGRGEGYTF; cdr3_nt: TGTGCCAGCTCACCACTGGGGACAGGGAGAGGAGAGGGCTACACCTTC
cdr3_length: 17; v_call: TRBV6-1; clone_size: .; d_call: TRBD1; j_call: TRBJ1-6; cdr3_aa: CASSEFRDRVNNSPLHF; cdr3_nt: TGTGCCAGCAGTGAATTCCGGGACAGGGTAAATAATTCACCCCTCCACTTT
cdr3_length: 12; v_call: TRBV5-1; clone_size: .; d_call: .; j_call: TRBJ2-1; cdr3_aa: CASSSDYNEQFF; cdr3_nt: TGCGCCAGCAGCTCGGACTACAATGAGCAGTTCTTC
cdr3_length: 15; v_call: TRBV2; clone_size: few; d_call: .; j_call: TRBJ1-6; cdr3_aa: CASRILGQYNSPLHF; cdr3_nt: TGTGCCAGCAGGATCCTGGGACAATATAATTCACCCCTCCACTTT
cdr3_length: 12; v_call: TRBV2; clone_size: .; d_call: .; j_call: TRBJ1-1; cdr3_aa: CASRQEYTEAFF; cdr3_nt: TGTGCCAGCAGACAGGAGTACACTGAAGCTTTCTTT
cdr3_length: 12; v_call: TRBV19; clone_size: .; d_call: .; j_call: TRBJ1-1; cdr3_aa: CASSIGMVEAFF; cdr3_nt: TGTGCCAGTAGTATTGGGATGGTCGAAGCTTTCTTT
cdr3_length: 13; v_call: TRBV5-6; clone_size: once; d_call: .; j_call: TRBJ1-1; cdr3_aa: CASSIDKGTEAFF; cdr3_nt: TGTGCCAGCAGCATCGATAAAGGCACTGAAGCTTTCTTT
cdr3_length: 14; v_call: TRBV2; clone_size: .; d_call: TRBD1; j_call: TRBJ2-2; cdr3_aa: CASSGDRVAGELFF; cdr3_nt: TGTGCCAGCAGTGGGGACAGGGTTGCCGGGGAGCTGTTTTTT